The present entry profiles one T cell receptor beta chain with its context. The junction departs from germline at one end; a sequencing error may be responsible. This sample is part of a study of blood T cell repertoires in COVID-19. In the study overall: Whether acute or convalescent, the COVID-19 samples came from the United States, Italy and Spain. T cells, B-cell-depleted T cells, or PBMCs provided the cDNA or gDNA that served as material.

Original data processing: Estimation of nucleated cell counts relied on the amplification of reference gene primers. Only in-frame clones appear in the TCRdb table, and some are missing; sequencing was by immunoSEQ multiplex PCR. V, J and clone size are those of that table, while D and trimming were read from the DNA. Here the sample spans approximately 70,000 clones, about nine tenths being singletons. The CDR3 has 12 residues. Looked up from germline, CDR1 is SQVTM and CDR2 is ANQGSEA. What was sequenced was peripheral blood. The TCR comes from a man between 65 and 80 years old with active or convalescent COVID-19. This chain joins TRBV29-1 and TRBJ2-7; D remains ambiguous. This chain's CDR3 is CSVAGDSHEQYF. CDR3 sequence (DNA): TGCAGCGTTGCTGGAGACTCCCACGAGCAGTACTTC.